This is a list of T cell receptor beta chains from one sample in a study of post-analysis software for immune sequencing data. One entry per CDR3 protein, called by TCRdb with MiXCR from the PCR reads. The data hold hundreds of thousands of distinct CDR3 sequences, with 25% to 30% observed a single time. Sample: blood. These receptors came from a girl aged 5-17 years with multiple sclerosis. Both conserved end residues are part of each CDR3. Fields, in order: CDR3 DNA, CDR3 protein, D gene, V gene, J gene, clone size. D genes are given only for firm matches. A row's size may be missing; if present it is once, few, many or a size class.

CDR3 DNA: TGTGCCAGCAGCCTCCGGACATTGATGAACACTGAAGCTTTCTTT
CDR3 protein: CASSLRTLMNTEAFF
D gene: NA
V gene: TRBV3-1
J gene: TRBJ1-1
clone size: NA

CDR3 DNA: TGCAGTGCTAGAGCTCCCGGAGTTGTTGATGGCTACACCTTC
CDR3 protein: CSARAPGVVDGYTF
D gene: NA
V gene: TRBV20-1
J gene: TRBJ1-2
clone size: NA

CDR3 DNA: TGCAGCGTTGAAGCTGGTGGCATAGCGGGAGTAGAGGGCGAGCAGTACTTC
CDR3 protein: CSVEAGGIAGVEGEQYF
D gene: TRBD2
V gene: TRBV29-1
J gene: TRBJ2-7
clone size: few

CDR3 DNA: TGTGCCACCAGTGAATCGGACAGGGTAACGGATACGCAGTATTTT
CDR3 protein: CATSESDRVTDTQYF
D gene: TRBD1
V gene: TRBV24-1
J gene: TRBJ2-3
clone size: NA

CDR3 DNA: TGTGCCAGCACTGACCCAGGGGGAAGCTCCTACGAGCAGGACTTC
CDR3 protein: CASTDPGGSSYEQDF
D gene: TRBD1
V gene: TRBV2
J gene: TRBJ2-7
clone size: NA

CDR3 DNA: TGTGCCAGCAGCCTCCCGGGGAACGAGCAGTACTTC
CDR3 protein: CASSLPGNEQYF
D gene: NA
V gene: TRBV28
J gene: TRBJ2-7
clone size: many

CDR3 DNA: TGTGCCATCAGTGAAGGACTAGACAATGAGCAGTTCTTC
CDR3 protein: CAISEGLDNEQFF
D gene: TRBD2
V gene: TRBV10-3
J gene: TRBJ2-1
clone size: NA

CDR3 DNA: TGTGCCAGCAGTTTACTTTTTGAAGCTTTCTTT
CDR3 protein: CASSLLFEAFF
D gene: NA
V gene: TRBV12-3/TRBV12-4
J gene: TRBJ1-1
clone size: NA

CDR3 DNA: TGCAGTGCTAGTTCTGGACAGGGTATAGAGACCCAGCATTTT
CDR3 protein: CSASSGQGIETQHF
D gene: TRBD1
V gene: TRBV20-1
J gene: TRBJ1-5
clone size: NA

CDR3 DNA: TGTGCCAGCAGTTTACACAGGGGCGTTTACAATGAGCAGTTCTTC
CDR3 protein: CASSLHRGVYNEQFF
D gene: TRBD1
V gene: TRBV28
J gene: TRBJ2-1
clone size: NA

CDR3 DNA: TGCAGCGCTACCACCAGCGGGGTGGCAGATACGCAGTATTTT
CDR3 protein: CSATTSGVADTQYF
D gene: TRBD2
V gene: TRBV29-1
J gene: TRBJ2-3
clone size: NA

CDR3 DNA: TGCAGCGTTGGCGAAGGGACGGACTATGGCTACACCTTC
CDR3 protein: CSVGEGTDYGYTF
D gene: NA
V gene: TRBV29-1
J gene: TRBJ1-2
clone size: many

CDR3 DNA: TGTGCCAGCAGTTCACGACAGGGGGATCAGCCCCAGCATTTT
CDR3 protein: CASSSRQGDQPQHF
D gene: TRBD1
V gene: TRBV6-2/TRBV6-3
J gene: TRBJ1-5
clone size: few

CDR3 DNA: TGCAGTGCTAGAGAGGGACTAGCGGGAGAGTCCTACAATGAGCAGTTCTTC
CDR3 protein: CSAREGLAGESYNEQFF
D gene: TRBD2
V gene: TRBV20-1
J gene: TRBJ2-1
clone size: many

CDR3 DNA: TGCGCCAGCAGCTTGATGGCGGGGGCTGGGAATGAGCAGTTCTTC
CDR3 protein: CASSLMAGAGNEQFF
D gene: NA
V gene: TRBV5-1
J gene: TRBJ2-1
clone size: few

CDR3 DNA: TGTGCCAGCAGTCGCTCAGGGGGAAGGGCTTTCTTT
CDR3 protein: CASSRSGGRAFF
D gene: TRBD1
V gene: TRBV6-5
J gene: TRBJ1-1
clone size: NA

CDR3 DNA: TGTGCCAGCAGTTCGTACAGGGGGCTAAGTCAGCCCCAGCATTTT
CDR3 protein: CASSSYRGLSQPQHF
D gene: TRBD1
V gene: TRBV6-2/TRBV6-3
J gene: TRBJ1-5
clone size: NA

CDR3 DNA: TGTGCCAGCATCCTGGGGGGGGGCATTGATGAGCAGTTCTTC
CDR3 protein: CASILGGGIDEQFF
D gene: NA
V gene: TRBV12-3/TRBV12-4
J gene: TRBJ2-1
clone size: NA

CDR3 DNA: TGTACCAGCAGCCAAGATTTGCCGGGAATGAACACTGAAGCTTTCTTT
CDR3 protein: CTSSQDLPGMNTEAFF
D gene: NA
V gene: TRBV3-1
J gene: TRBJ1-1
clone size: NA

CDR3 DNA: TGTGCCAGCAGCTTAATGGAGGGAGGCTCCTACAATGAGCAGTTCTTC
CDR3 protein: CASSLMEGGSYNEQFF
D gene: NA
V gene: TRBV7-9
J gene: TRBJ2-1
clone size: NA

CDR3 DNA: TGTGCCAGCAGTTACACTCTAGCGGGTCGTGACAATGAGCAGTTCTTC
CDR3 protein: CASSYTLAGRDNEQFF
D gene: TRBD2
V gene: TRBV6-2/TRBV6-3
J gene: TRBJ2-1
clone size: NA

CDR3 DNA: TGTGCCAGCAGTGACAGGGCGGCGGGAAACATTCAGTACTTC
CDR3 protein: CASSDRAAGNIQYF
D gene: NA
V gene: TRBV6-1
J gene: TRBJ2-4
clone size: NA